This T cell receptor (beta chain) was sequenced for a study of blood T cells in healthy people across ages. Alongside a J-beta primer mix, a sample-barcoded 5' primer served in a second PCR lasting about 7 to 12 cycles. A tag from a template-switch adaptor with 12 random nucleotides marked each cDNA molecule. MiXCR, applied by TCRdb to the 5' RACE reads, yields one record per CDR3 protein. The table records about 1.4 million distinct CDR3 sequences, approximately 59% of them present only once. Germline V gives CDR1 MDHEN, CDR2 SYDVKM. This CDR3 is built from 16 residues. V was trimmed by 5 bases and J by 2 bases, leaving 15 bases between them. Study-level findings and limits: Roughly linearly, TCR beta diversity per million T cells fell as age increased.

Note on this clonotype: Its antigen is undetermined.

The chain joins TRBV28 to TRBJ2-2, with D possibly matching TRBD1 (6 bases). Sequencing input: blood. The receptor comes from a man aged 18 to 30 in good health. The CDR3 coding sequence is TGTGCCAGCAGTACCATCCCGGGACATAACACCGGGGAGCTGTTTTTT. This codes for CASSTIPGHNTGELFF. The variable domain in full, with the rest retrieved from reference TRBV28 and TRBJ2-2, is DVKVTQSSRYLVKRTGEKVFLECVQDMDHENMFWYRQDPGLGLRLIYFSYDVKMKEKGDIPEGYSVSREKKERFSLILESASTNQTSMYLCASSTIPGHNTGELFFGEGSRLTVL.